This paragraph covers one TCR beta chain sequence. Sequenced by immunoSEQ multiplex PCR; TCRdb stores in-frame clones only, minus some. This table holds over 150,000 clones, under 85% found once. This record belongs to a study of blood T cell repertoires in COVID-19. Study-level background: T cells, B-cell-depleted T cells, or PBMCs supplied cDNA or gDNA.

The sample consisted of peripheral blood. The TCR sequence derives from a man in his 70s with acute or convalescent COVID-19.

DNA of the CDR3: TGCGCCAGCAGCTCCTATCGGGGGGAAGATACGCAGTATTTT. Residues: CASSSYRGEDTQYF. The genes are TRBV5-1 and TRBJ2-3, with 7 positions matching TRBD2. This CDR3 has 14 residues. Germline CDR1 is SGHRS and CDR2 is YFSETQ. The junction had 6 bases not matched to a gene; V was cut back by 3 bases and J by 5 bases.